This TCR beta chain comes out of a study of control samples from healthy donors and cancer patients. Germline values: CDR1 GTSNPN, CDR2 SVGIG (reference sequence). CDR3 length: 12 amino acids. V gave up 3 bases and J gave up 10 bases, with 15 bases separating them. The repertoire was sequenced with immunoSEQ multiplex PCR; TCRdb's copy has only in-frame clones and lacks some. The repertoire includes fewer than 85,000 clones, around 91% of them detected once, and approximately 7.2% sits in the top ten. The clonotype originates from a man aged 45-60 years in good health. Material: blood. The V call is TRBV30, the J call TRBJ1-2, with TRBD1 as a possible D gene (5 bases). CDR3 protein: CAWSGGDSPYTF. Here the CDR3 DNA reads TGTGCCTGGAGCGGAGGGGACTCCCCCTACACCTTC. Using reference TRBV30 and TRBJ1-2 for the parts outside the CDR3, the full variable domain is SQTIHQWPATLVQPVGSPLSLECTVEGTSNPNLYWYRQAAGRGLQLLFYSVGIGQISSEVPQNLSASRPQDRQFILSSKKLLLSDSGFYLCAWSGGDSPYTFGSGTRLTVV.